This TCR beta chain was recorded in a study of blood T cell repertoires in COVID-19. Sequencing used immunoSEQ multiplex PCR; TCRdb keeps in-frame clones, though not all of them. The sample holds some 150,000 clones; approximately 84% are singletons and the top ten take approximately 0.99%. CDR3 length: 11 residues. Trimming stripped 6 bases from V and 3 bases from J, with 5 bases between. Germline values: CDR1 SNHLY, CDR2 FYNNEI. The specimen was peripheral blood. The chain is built from TRBV2 and TRBJ1-2, with D unclear. The sequence came from a man aged 40-50 years with acute or convalescent COVID-19. Written as DNA, the CDR3 is TGTGCCAGCAGGCCGGACTATGGCTACACCTTC. Amino acid sequence: CASRPDYGYTF.